The 19 T cell receptor beta chains listed next were all sequenced from one sample in a study of T cells in Graves' hyperthyroidism and ophthalmopathy. RNA transcripts provided the source from which TCR beta CDR3 regions were amplified. Carried out on the TCR CDR3, a first-round RT-PCR used the HTBI primer set. MiXCR, run by TCRdb on the multiplex PCR reads, gives a single entry per CDR3 protein. The sample yields 250,000 to 400,000 distinct CDR3 sequences, approximately 15% seen once. The sample was blood. These receptors were obtained from a woman aged 35 to 49 with Graves' ophthalmopathy.

At least ten counts were recorded for this clonotype. The chain links TRBV7-9 to TRBJ2-2; D not certain. Trimming removed 4 bases at V and 0 bases at J, with 9 bases between. CDR3 length equals 15 residues. Germline V gives CDR1 SEHNR, CDR2 FQNEAQ (reference sequence). For the CDR3, the DNA is TGTGCCAGCAGCTCTGGGGTGGCGAACACCGGGGAGCTGTTTTTT. Amino acids: CASSSGVANTGELFF.

This clonotype was seen ten or more times. The chain employs TRBV7-2 and TRBJ1-2; 8 bases map to TRBD1. Germline CDR1 is SGHTA and CDR2 is FQGNSA. This CDR3 spans 15 amino acids. The V and J ends lost 5 bases and 4 bases, in that order; junction bases with no gene match: 9. The CDR3 sequence: CASSPGQGGSYGYTF. Written as DNA, the CDR3 is TGTGCCAGCAGCCCCGGACAGGGTGGGAGCTATGGCTACACCTTC.

This clonotype was seen only a few times. It may be a read error: a sequence one base away is much more abundant. J is TRBJ2-7 and V is TRBV6-2 or TRBV6-3; no clear D. CDR3 length: 14 amino acids. Germline CDR1 reads MNHEY; CDR2 reads SVGEGT. The CDR3 spells CACSKTVLLDEQYF. Here the CDR3 DNA reads TGTGCCTGCAGTAAGACCGTACTCCTAGACGAGCAGTACTTC.

The sample holds a few counts of this clonotype. The chain combines TRBV7-2 with TRBJ2-6; 8 bases agree with TRBD2. The CDR3 totals 18 residues. Looked up from germline, CDR1 is SGHTA and CDR2 is FQGNSA. V trimming: 5 bases; J trimming: 3 bases; junction bases outside the gene matches: 12. The CDR3 loop reads CASSPFGGVLVGANVLTF. The CDR3 region has the DNA TGTGCCAGCAGCCCGTTCGGGGGGGTGTTAGTTGGGGCCAACGTCCTGACTTTC.

This clonotype was found many times. This sequence joins TRBV6-1 and TRBJ1-1; D not certain. The V gene's germline CDR1 is MNHNS and CDR2 SASEGT. V was cut by 4 bases and J by 2 bases, with 8 bases left in between. The CDR3 has 13 residues. In DNA form, the CDR3 reads TGTGCCAGCAGTGCTACTCTAAACACTGAAGCTTTCTTT. Protein sequence: CASSATLNTEAFF.

The chain joins TRBV4-1 to TRBJ2-3, with TRBD2 identical over 10 bases. The germline gives CDR1 MGHRA, CDR2 YSYEKL. J gave up 3 bases and V 1 base, and 7 bases lay outside the gene matches. The CDR3 covers 17 residues. In DNA form, the CDR3 reads TGCGCCAGCAGCCAAGGACGTAGCGGGAGGAGGACAGATACGCAGTATTTT. The encoded protein is CASSQGRSGRRTDTQYF.

Ten or more counts support this clonotype. V is TRBV20-1 and J is TRBJ2-3; D might be TRBD1 (6 bases). The V end lost 6 bases, the J end lost 1 base, and 11 bases lay between the germline ends. This CDR3 region has 13 residues. Germline values: CDR1 DFQATT, CDR2 SNEGSKA (reference sequence). The CDR3 here is CSATGLGTDTQYF. CDR3 DNA: TGCAGTGCAACAGGGTTGGGCACAGATACGCAGTATTTT.

This clonotype was seen repeatedly, ten times or more. The rearrangement joins TRBV20-1 to TRBJ2-7, with TRBD1 matching over 7 bases. This CDR3 comprises 15 residues. Germline V gene lookup returns CDR1 DFQATT and CDR2 SNEGSKA (reference sequence). After removal of 4 bases from V and 3 bases from J, the junction contained 12 bases not matched to a gene. The CDR3 coding sequence is TGCAGTGCTAACCCGGCATTAGGGGGCAACTACGAGCAGTACTTC. It translates to CSANPALGGNYEQYF.

The chain combines TRBV7-9 with TRBJ1-1, with D hard to call. With 5 bases removed from V and 1 base from J, the gap between germline ends came to 14 bases. CDR1 and CDR2 from the germline V gene are SEHNR and FQNEAQ (reference sequence). The CDR3 length is 15 residues. Here the CDR3 DNA reads TGTGCCAGCAGCATCACGGGGAGGGAGAACACTGAAGCTTTCTTT. Residues: CASSITGRENTEAFF.

This clonotype was detected many times. J is TRBJ2-3 and V is TRBV24-1; 7 bases fit TRBD1. Trimming cost V 3 bases and J 3 bases; bases outside gene matches: 8. CDR1 is KGHDR, CDR2 SFDVKD, per germline. This CDR3 spans 16 amino acids. In nucleotides, the CDR3 is TGTGCCACCAGTGATCCGACAGGGACGGGGACAGATACGCAGTATTTT. This gives the protein CATSDPTGTGTDTQYF.

This clonotype was picked up many times. The J gene is TRBJ2-1, the V gene TRBV6-1; 14 positions match TRBD2. CDR3 length: 18 amino acids. Losses at the gene ends were 0 bases for V and 4 bases for J; bases not matched to a gene: 5. Germline loops: CDR1 MNHNS, CDR2 SASEGT. The CDR3 loop reads CASSEATGLAGAYNEQFF. CDR3 sequence (DNA): TGTGCCAGCAGTGAAGCTACGGGACTAGCGGGAGCTTACAATGAGCAGTTCTTC.

This clonotype was observed at least ten times. The rearrangement links TRBV12-3 or TRBV12-4 to TRBJ1-4; 7 bases map to TRBD1. The CDR3 has 14 residues. V trimming: 2 bases; J trimming: 7 bases; junction bases outside the gene matches: 4. CDR3 sequence (DNA): TGTGCCAGCAGTTTAAGACAGGGTGGTGAAAAACTGTTTTTT. Protein: CASSLRQGGEKLFF.

The chain links TRBV28 to TRBJ1-1, with 11 bases aligning to TRBD1. The CDR3 covers 16 residues. The ends lost 6 bases at V and 7 bases at J; junction bases unmatched: 13. Germline-derived CDR1 and CDR2 are MDHEN and SYDVKM. The CDR3 DNA reads as TGTGCCAGCAGAAAACCGGGACAGGGGGGGGAAATTGAAGCTTTCTTT. It translates to CASRKPGQGGEIEAFF.

This clonotype has at least ten counts. The rearrangement uses TRBV6-2 or TRBV6-3 and TRBJ1-2; D remains ambiguous. The CDR3 consists of 13 residues. V was cut by 4 bases and J by 4 bases, with 10 bases left in between. Germline-derived CDR1 and CDR2 are MNHEY and SVGEGT. The CDR3 protein is CASSFFRGYGYTF. The CDR3 DNA follows: TGTGCCAGCAGTTTTTTTCGGGGCTATGGCTACACCTTC.

This clonotype was observed at least ten times. The J gene is TRBJ1-6, the V gene TRBV2; possible D gene TRBD1, 5 bases. CDR1 SNHLY and CDR2 FYNNEI come from the germline V gene. The CDR3 loop spans 14 amino acids. Trimming pared 8 bases from V and 7 bases from J, leaving 15 bases between. The CDR3 region has the DNA TGTGCCAGCTTACTCGGGGGAACGAATTCACCCCTCCACTTT. Protein product: CASLLGGTNSPLHF.

This clonotype was found many times. The chain links TRBV6-1 to TRBJ2-7, with a weak D call TRBD1 (6 bases). Trimming shortened V by 5 bases and J by 2 bases, and 16 bases separated the two germline ends. The CDR3 is 15 residues long. Germline V gene lookup returns CDR1 MNHNS and CDR2 SASEGT. CDR3 region: CASSRTAIIPYEQYF. In nucleotides, the CDR3 is TGTGCCAGCAGTAGGACAGCGATAATACCCTACGAGCAGTACTTC.

Only one count was recorded for this clonotype. The rearrangement joins TRBV28 to TRBJ2-2, with 7 positions matching TRBD1. CDR3 length: 18 residues. Germline assignment: CDR1 MDHEN and CDR2 SYDVKM. The junction had 15 bases not matched to a gene; V was cut back by 2 bases and J by 6 bases. The CDR3, as DNA: TGTGCCAGCAGTTTACTCCCCAACCTTCAGGGGGTTCCCGGGGAGCTGTTTTTT. Its translation is CASSLLPNLQGVPGELFF.

Many counts were recorded for this clonotype. The J gene is TRBJ2-7, the V gene TRBV11-2; 7 positions match TRBD2. This CDR3 region has 16 residues. V was pared by 1 base and J by 0 bases, with 6 bases of the junction left unmatched. The germline V gene has CDR1 SGHAT and CDR2 FQNNGV. CDR3 nucleotides: TGTGCCAGCAGCTTAGGAGCGCTAGCGGCCTCCTACGAGCAGTACTTC. Protein sequence: CASSLGALAASYEQYF.

This clonotype was counted a few times. The chain is built from TRBV7-9 and TRBJ1-6; the match to TRBD1 covers 8 bases. The CDR3 consists of 16 residues. Germline trimming cut 5 bases from V and 8 bases from J; bases unmatched to any gene: 11. Germline V gene data show CDR1 as SEHNR and CDR2 as FQNEAQ (reference sequence). CDR3 bases: TGTGCCAGCAGCGACAGGACAGGGTTAACAGATTCACCCCTCCACTTT. Translation gives CASSDRTGLTDSPLHF.